Listed below are T cell receptor beta chains from one sample, sequenced in a study of shared clonotypes between healthy human individuals. Only in-frame clones appear in the TCRdb table, and some are missing; sequencing was by immunoSEQ multiplex PCR. The table has over 850,000 clones, about 84% seen once. The sequenced sample was memory CD4+ T cells from PBMCs. The receptors shown here come from a man aged 18 to 29 in good health. Some clones in this sample may be carry-over from other donors' samples. Both conserved end residues are part of each CDR3. A D gene is named only where the DNA matches it firmly. Clone size is stated in some rows and not others, as once, few, many or a class when expanded.

v_gene	j_gene	abundance	d_gene	CDR3nt	CDR3aa
TRBV6-1	TRBJ1-2	-	-	TGTGCCAGCAGTGAATACAACTATGGCTACACCTTC	CASSEYNYGYTF
TRBV15	TRBJ1-2	-	-	TGTGCCACCAGCAGAGATAGGGAAGGCTTCTATGGCTACACCTTC	CATSRDREGFYGYTF
TRBV9	TRBJ2-2	-	TRBD2	TGTGCCAGCAGCCCAAGGGGGCTAGCGGGAGGGCCCACCGGGGAGCTGTTTTTT	CASSPRGLAGGPTGELFF
TRBV2	TRBJ2-1	-	TRBD2	TGTGCCAGCACGAGGACTAGCGGGATCAAAGGATGGCAGTTCTTC	CASTRTSGIKGWQFF
TRBV11-2	TRBJ2-7	-	TRBD2	TGTGCCAGCAGCTTGGGACTAGCTGGGAACCCCGCCTACGAGCAGTACTTC	CASSLGLAGNPAYEQYF
TRBV4-1	TRBJ2-2	many	-	TGCGCCAGCAGCCCAGGATTAGCGTATCACCCGAACACCGGGGAGCTGTTTTTT	CASSPGLAYHPNTGELFF
TRBV10-2	TRBJ2-6	-	TRBD2	TGCGCCAGCAGTGATCCCACGGTAGCGGGAGGGTGGGGGGCCAACGTCCTGACTTTC	CASSDPTVAGGWGANVLTF
TRBV27	TRBJ1-5	-	-	TGTGCCAGCAGTTTACGTTTCGGGGTATATAGCAATCAGCCCCAGCATTTT	CASSLRFGVYSNQPQHF
TRBV2	TRBJ1-5	-	-	TGTGCCAGCAGTGACGTGACCGACCATCAGCCCCAGCATTTT	CASSDVTDHQPQHF
TRBV11-1	TRBJ2-7	-	-	TGTGCCAGCAGCCACCCGAGGTACGCCATAGGGTACGAGCAGTACTTC	CASSHPRYAIGYEQYF
TRBV6-6	TRBJ1-2	few	TRBD1	TGTGCCAGCAGAACCGGACAGGTGGGCTATGGCTACACCTTC	CASRTGQVGYGYTF
TRBV7-9	TRBJ1-2	-	TRBD1	TGTGCCAGCAGCCCTAGGACAGGGGGTGACTTGGGCTACACCTTC	CASSPRTGGDLGYTF
TRBV7-3	TRBJ2-1	-	-	TGTGCCAGCAGCTTAACGCGAGACAATGAGCAGTTCTTC	CASSLTRDNEQFF
TRBV9	TRBJ1-5	-	-	TGTGCCAGCAGCACCGGGGGTAATAGCAATCAGCCCCAGCATTTT	CASSTGGNSNQPQHF
TRBV5-1	TRBJ2-1	few	TRBD1	TGCGCCAGCAGCTCAATGGGGGACAGGAATGAGCAGTTCTTC	CASSSMGDRNEQFF
TRBV27	TRBJ1-1	-	-	TGTGCCAGCTTACCTTACCCCCTTGGGCAGGGCCAGAACACTGAAGCTTTCTTT	CASLPYPLGQGQNTEAFF
TRBV6-5	TRBJ2-1	-	TRBD2	TGTGCCAGCAGTGCTCCGGGACTAGACACCCAGTTCTTC	CASSAPGLDTQFF
TRBV9	TRBJ2-3	once	-	TGTGCCAGCAGCGTGGCATCTAGCACAGATACGCAGTATTTT	CASSVASSTDTQYF
TRBV2	TRBJ2-4	-	TRBD1	TGTGCCAGCAGTGGCGACAGGGGTGCAGCCAAAAACATTCAGTACTTC	CASSGDRGAAKNIQYF
TRBV7-7	TRBJ2-5	-	-	TGTGCCAGCAGCTTATCCTACGCGAAAGAGACCCAGTACTTC	CASSLSYAKETQYF
TRBV5-6	TRBJ1-3	once	-	TGTGCCAGCAGCTTGGGAGGGGAGAGGCACACCATATATTTT	CASSLGGERHTIYF
TRBV5-1	TRBJ2-5	-	TRBD2	TGCGCCAGCAGCTCGGGAGGGGTCGGCGAGACCCAGTACTTC	CASSSGGVGETQYF
TRBV9	TRBJ2-5	once	TRBD2	TGTGCCAGCAGCGGGAGACCCGGGACTAGCATTGGGAGGGGCGAGACCCAGTACTTC	CASSGRPGTSIGRGETQYF
TRBV19	TRBJ1-2	-	-	TGTGCCAGTAGTAGCCCCCCACCGGGACACACTAACTATGGCTACACCTTC	CASSSPPPGHTNYGYTF
TRBV18	TRBJ2-2	-	TRBD2	TGTGCCAGCTCCCCAACCGGGGGGACCAACACCGGGGAGCTGTTTTTT	CASSPTGGTNTGELFF
TRBV7-9	TRBJ2-1	few	TRBD2	TGTGCCAGCAGCTTAAGACTAGCGGAGAACAATGAGCAGTTCTTC	CASSLRLAENNEQFF
TRBV27	TRBJ2-3	-	-	TGTGCCAGCAGTTTGGGGGTCTGGACAGATACGCAGTATTTT	CASSLGVWTDTQYF
TRBV10-3	TRBJ2-2	-	TRBD1	TGTGCCATCAGCCGGGACAGGTCGAAGGCGAACACCGGGGAGCTGTTTTTT	CAISRDRSKANTGELFF
TRBV11-2	TRBJ2-7	-	TRBD2	TGTGCCAGCAGCGCCCGCGGGGGCTCCTACGAGCAGTACTTC	CASSARGGSYEQYF
TRBV2	TRBJ2-7	once	-	TGTGCCAGTACGGTCCGCTCCTACGAGCAGTACTTC	CASTVRSYEQYF
TRBV4-2	TRBJ1-1	-	-	TGTGCCGGCAGCCAAGATCGACACATGAACACTGAAGCTTTCTTT	CAGSQDRHMNTEAFF
TRBV28	TRBJ2-7	-	-	TGTGCCAGCAGTTCCGGCGGGGAGGGGGCGGCCGAGCAGTACTTC	CASSSGGEGAAEQYF
TRBV7-3	TRBJ2-3	once	-	TGTGCCAGCAGCTTCACCCGGACAGATACGCAGTATTTT	CASSFTRTDTQYF
TRBV7-8	TRBJ2-7	-	-	TGTGCCAGCAGCTTAGGGGGGTGGGCCTACGAGCAGTACTTC	CASSLGGWAYEQYF
TRBV18	TRBJ1-1	-	-	TGTGCCAGCTCGCCACGGGGGGACACTGAAGCTTTCTTT	CASSPRGDTEAFF
TRBV11-2	TRBJ1-2	few	-	TGTGCCAGCAGCTTAGTTGTGGGTGGCTACACCTTC	CASSLVVGGYTF
TRBV27	TRBJ2-7	-	-	TGTGCCAGCAGTCGACCGGACTCCTACTACGAGCAGTACTTC	CASSRPDSYYEQYF
TRBV28	TRBJ1-2	-	-	TGTGCCAGCAGTTTCGGGCCCTATGGCTACACCTTC	CASSFGPYGYTF
TRBV29-1	TRBJ1-2	-	TRBD1	TGCAGCGTTGGAGTAATGGGGACAGGGTCTGGAGGCTACACCTTC	CSVGVMGTGSGGYTF
TRBV7-9	TRBJ2-3	-	TRBD2	TGTGCCACAGATACCGGGACTAGCGGTTATGCGCAGTATTTT	CATDTGTSGYAQYF
TRBV6-5	TRBJ1-2	-	-	TGTGCCAGCAGCCTAAACCCGTCTGCGGGCTATGGCTACACCTTC	CASSLNPSAGYGYTF
TRBV14	TRBJ1-4	-	-	TGTGCCAGCAGCCGTAGACATACAAGTGTGGCTGAAAAACTGTTTTTT	CASSRRHTSVAEKLFF
TRBV7-2	TRBJ2-5	-	TRBD1	TGTGCCAGCAGCTTAGCTTACAGGGGCGTTGGGGAGACCCAGTACTTC	CASSLAYRGVGETQYF
TRBV11-3	TRBJ2-1	-	TRBD2	TGTGCCAGCAGCCAAAGGGGTTTAGCGGGAGGGAGCTACAATGAGCAGTTCTTC	CASSQRGLAGGSYNEQFF
TRBV27	TRBJ2-1	-	-	TGTGCCAGCAGTTTACACCGGGGGACCTCCTACAATGAGCAGTTCTTC	CASSLHRGTSYNEQFF
TRBV5-4	TRBJ2-7	once	TRBD2	TGTGCCAGCAGCCCTAGCGGGTCGAATAAATACGAGCAGTACTTC	CASSPSGSNKYEQYF
TRBV7-8	TRBJ2-5	once	-	TGTGCCAGCAGCCCAACCCGGATGGGAAGGTACCAAGAGACCCAGTACTTC	CASSPTRMGRYQETQYF
TRBV11-2	TRBJ2-7	-	-	TGTGCCAGCAGACGAACCCGGACGGTTTCCTACGAGCAGTACTTC	CASRRTRTVSYEQYF
TRBV4-1	TRBJ2-2	many	-	TGCGCCAGCAGCCTCAGGGCTGTTCAGGACACCGGGGAGCTGTTTTTT	CASSLRAVQDTGELFF